A selection of T cell receptor beta chains follows, all from one sample in a study of T-cell memory formation after mild COVID-19. TCRdb used MiXCR to reprocess the 5' RACE reads, holding one entry per CDR3 protein. In the table there are about 360,000 distinct CDR3 sequences, 13% of which are singletons. Sample: PBMCs or a T cell subset sorted from them (not recorded which). The receptors originated from a man in his late teens or twenties who had mild COVID-19 (a few samples of this study predate the infection). Cell type and time point are not known. The conserved cysteine and the conserved F or W are not part of the CDR3 here.

len: 14
v_gene: TRBV4-3
j_gene: TRBJ2-7
CDR3aa: ASSQDYLGASYEQY

len: 15
v_gene: TRBV15
j_gene: TRBJ2-1
CDR3aa: ATSRDLPVDGSNEQF

len: 13
v_gene: TRBV24-1
j_gene: TRBJ1-1
CDR3aa: ATSGTSYGATEAF

len: 12
v_gene: TRBV3-1
j_gene: TRBJ2-3
CDR3aa: ASGPRGATDTQY

len: 11
v_gene: TRBV29-1
j_gene: TRBJ2-7
CDR3aa: SVVLVGTYEQY

len: 13
v_gene: TRBV5-5
j_gene: TRBJ1-5
CDR3aa: ASSLEGKHNQPQH

len: 13
v_gene: TRBV7-2
j_gene: TRBJ1-4
CDR3aa: ASSMGGRAGEKLF

len: 11
v_gene: TRBV4-2
j_gene: TRBJ1-4
CDR3aa: ASSLNTGEKLF

len: 14
v_gene: TRBV19
j_gene: TRBJ1-3
CDR3aa: ASGPLWAGVAETIY

len: 13
v_gene: TRBV4-1
j_gene: TRBJ2-7
CDR3aa: ASSQVAEANYEQY

len: 13
v_gene: TRBV4-3
j_gene: TRBJ1-2
CDR3aa: ASSQDLGANYGYT

len: 14
v_gene: TRBV7-9
j_gene: TRBJ2-5
CDR3aa: ASSLGPSGAQETQY

len: 14
v_gene: TRBV6-2/TRBV6-3
j_gene: TRBJ1-5
CDR3aa: ASRGTATLINQPQH

len: 11
v_gene: TRBV10-3
j_gene: TRBJ1-3
CDR3aa: AISDRVGNTIY

len: 12
v_gene: TRBV7-7
j_gene: TRBJ2-5
CDR3aa: ASSPRAGAETQY

len: 14
v_gene: TRBV12-3/TRBV12-4
j_gene: TRBJ1-4
CDR3aa: ASSSGGGRSNEKLF

len: 14
v_gene: TRBV7-9
j_gene: TRBJ1-2
CDR3aa: ASSPQPIDRGGGYT

len: 14
v_gene: TRBV6-6
j_gene: TRBJ1-6
CDR3aa: ASRAPTGQLNSPLH

len: 11
v_gene: TRBV7-2
j_gene: TRBJ2-3
CDR3aa: ASNRDPSDTQY

len: 11
v_gene: TRBV5-1
j_gene: TRBJ1-2
CDR3aa: ASSRDSFYGYT

len: 12
v_gene: TRBV29-1
j_gene: TRBJ1-2
CDR3aa: SVFHPDKNYGYT

len: 13
v_gene: TRBV7-9
j_gene: TRBJ2-2
CDR3aa: ASSFQGLQTGELF

len: 10
v_gene: TRBV12-3/TRBV12-4
j_gene: TRBJ1-2
CDR3aa: ASSGTIYGYT

len: 9
v_gene: TRBV6-5
j_gene: TRBJ2-1
CDR3aa: ASTTGYEQF

len: 12
v_gene: TRBV18
j_gene: TRBJ1-5
CDR3aa: ASSVEAPNQPQH

len: 14
v_gene: TRBV4-1
j_gene: TRBJ2-7
CDR3aa: ASSPTGLVGNYEQY

len: 13
v_gene: TRBV6-6
j_gene: TRBJ2-1
CDR3aa: ASSPLAGHYNEQF

len: 13
v_gene: TRBV9
j_gene: TRBJ2-7
CDR3aa: ASSPRDRLHYEQY

len: 10
v_gene: TRBV11-2
j_gene: TRBJ2-1
CDR3aa: ASSTGPNEQF

len: 10
v_gene: TRBV2
j_gene: TRBJ2-7
CDR3aa: ASSLQAYEQY

len: 13
v_gene: TRBV6-2/TRBV6-3
j_gene: TRBJ2-3
CDR3aa: ASSPGRLGTDTQY

len: 10
v_gene: TRBV10-3
j_gene: TRBJ1-2
CDR3aa: AIGGGNYGYT

len: 14
v_gene: TRBV19
j_gene: TRBJ1-2
CDR3aa: ASSTTSGVRGYGYT

len: 12
v_gene: TRBV18
j_gene: TRBJ2-7
CDR3aa: ASSPDLGGYEQY

len: 14
v_gene: TRBV12-3/TRBV12-4
j_gene: TRBJ2-3
CDR3aa: ASSLQLAAFTDTQY

len: 13
v_gene: TRBV11-3
j_gene: TRBJ2-5
CDR3aa: ASSLDPLSRETQY

len: 9
v_gene: TRBV6-2/TRBV6-3
j_gene: TRBJ2-1
CDR3aa: ASSFSVEQF

len: 12
v_gene: TRBV9
j_gene: TRBJ1-5
CDR3aa: ASSPEGLGQPQH

len: 11
v_gene: TRBV12-3/TRBV12-4
j_gene: TRBJ1-2
CDR3aa: ASSFRENYGYT

len: 14
v_gene: TRBV7-2
j_gene: TRBJ2-7
CDR3aa: ASSLAGQASSYEQY